One and the same sample provided the 22 T cell receptor beta chains below, sequenced in a study of brain T cells in children with intractable seizures. The assay was immunoSEQ multiplex PCR, and TCRdb's table has in-frame clones only and misses some. The sample lists about 340,000 clones; 93% were seen once. Time point of the sample: blood from clinic visit 5 months post-surgery; TSC patient then seizure free. The sequences come from peripheral blood, collected more than 4 months after surgery. All receptors derive from a boy under two years old with tuberous sclerosis and intractable seizures.

The chain employs TRBV30 and TRBJ2-7; D not certain. The germline V gene has CDR1 GTSNPN and CDR2 SVGIG (reference sequence). The V end was cut by 0 bases, the J end by 3 bases, with 18 bases between. The CDR3 length is 16 residues. CDR3 nucleotide sequence: TGTGCCTGGAGTGTACGGACGAAGCAAGTATACTACGAGCAGTACTTC. This sequence encodes CAWSVRTKQVYYEQYF.

J is TRBJ1-1 and V is TRBV5-4; D call uncertain. CDR3 length: 14 amino acids. CDR1 is SGHNT and CDR2 is YYREEE in the germline V gene (reference sequence). Trimming shortened V by 2 bases and J by 6 bases, and 14 bases separated the two germline ends. This chain's CDR3 is CASSLGYGHAEAFF. CDR3 nucleotides: TGTGCCAGCAGCTTAGGGTACGGCCACGCTGAAGCTTTCTTT.

This chain connects TRBV5-1 to TRBJ1-1, with D unresolved. This CDR3 spans 9 amino acids. With 6 bases removed from V and 10 bases from J, the gap between germline ends came to 7 bases. Germline V gene lookup returns CDR1 SGHRS and CDR2 YFSETQ. The CDR3 region is CASMGTAFF. The CDR3 nucleotides are TGCGCCAGCATGGGAACAGCTTTCTTT.

V gene TRBV6-5 combines with J gene TRBJ2-5; D possibly corresponds to TRBD2 (6 bases). The CDR3 loop spans 13 amino acids. V lost 5 bases and J 2 bases, leaving 9 bases between the germline ends. Germline loops: CDR1 MNHEY, CDR2 SVGAGI. The CDR3: CASSLREQETQYF. CDR3 DNA: TGTGCCAGCAGTCTACGGGAGCAAGAGACCCAGTACTTC.

The rearrangement links TRBV25-1 to TRBJ1-3; D not certain. Germline CDR1 reads MGHDK; CDR2 reads SYGVNS. The V and J ends lost 5 bases and 4 bases respectively, with 6 bases between them. This CDR3 is built from 12 residues. As DNA, the CDR3 is TGTGCCAGCAGTTTGACAGGAAACACCATATATTTT. Its protein is CASSLTGNTIYF.

The J gene is TRBJ1-6, the V gene TRBV3-1 (or the pseudogene TRBV3-2), with D hard to call. CDR3 length equals 18 residues. Deletions cut 5 bases from V and 0 bases from J, with 17 bases between. Germline CDR1 is LGHDT and CDR2 is YNNKEL (reference sequence). The CDR3 DNA reads as TGTGCCAGCAGCAGCATCCCCCAGGCTCTCTCCTATAATTCACCCCTCCACTTT. It specifies CASSSIPQALSYNSPLHF.

The CDR3 DNA sequence: TGTGCCAGCAGCCAAGGGGCGGGGGGGGTTCTGCAGCCCCAGCATTTT. It codes for CASSQGAGGVLQPQHF. This rearrangement joins TRBV4-2 to TRBJ1-5; a weak D match, TRBD1 (5 bases). V was shortened by 1 base and J by 7 bases, with 17 bases between the two germline ends. Germline CDR1 and CDR2: LGHNA and YNFKEQ. The CDR3 spans 16 residues.

The chain carries TRBV20-1 and TRBJ2-7; D not certain. Germline V gene data show CDR1 as DFQATT and CDR2 as SNEGSKA (reference sequence). With 3 bases removed from V and 6 bases from J, the gap between germline ends came to 9 bases. The CDR3 has 11 amino acids. CDR3 residues: CSASGLAEQYF. The CDR3 coding sequence is TGCAGTGCTAGTGGCCTCGCCGAGCAGTACTTC.

The V and J genes are TRBV9 and TRBJ2-3, with TRBD2 identical over 11 bases. Germline assignment: CDR1 SGDLS and CDR2 YYNGEE. The CDR3 length is 16 residues. With V trimmed by 1 base and J by 2 bases, 3 bases remained unmatched. For the CDR3, the DNA is TGTGCCAGCAGCGTAAAACTAGCGGGGGACACAGATACGCAGTATTTT. Translation: CASSVKLAGDTDTQYF.

The J gene is TRBJ2-3, the V gene TRBV5-4; no clear D. Deletions cut 0 bases from V and 3 bases from J, with 14 bases between. The CDR3 covers 16 residues. Germline V gene data show CDR1 as SGHNT and CDR2 as YYREEE (reference sequence). Written as DNA, the CDR3 is TGTGCCAGCAGCTTGGATACGGATTTGCGGACAGATACGCAGTATTTT. Translated: CASSLDTDLRTDTQYF.

The chain links TRBV12-3 or TRBV12-4 to TRBJ2-1, with TRBD1 as a possible D gene (6 bases). V gave up 6 bases and J gave up 10 bases, with 10 bases separating them. The CDR3 has 11 residues. This CDR3 reads CASRLGTEQFF. CDR3 DNA sequence: TGTGCCAGCAGACTCGGGACAGAGCAGTTCTTC.

This clone has just one count. This chain links TRBV9 with TRBJ2-1, with D uncertain. Germline V lookup: CDR1 SGDLS, CDR2 YYNGEE. The CDR3 is made up of 15 amino acids. The V end was cut by 0 bases, the J end by 5 bases, with 12 bases between. The CDR3 protein is CASSVGGSNHNEQFF. CDR3 nucleotide sequence: TGTGCCAGCAGCGTAGGTGGTAGCAACCACAATGAGCAGTTCTTC.

J is TRBJ2-7 and V is TRBV30, with D uncertain. The CDR3 loop spans 12 amino acids. The germline gives CDR1 GTSNPN, CDR2 SVGIG (reference sequence). V was pared by 5 bases and J by 4 bases, with 12 bases between. The CDR3 DNA is TGTGCCTGGGGGCCACAGACATACGAGCAGTACTTC. As protein: CAWGPQTYEQYF. Combining the CDR3 with reference TRBV30 and TRBJ2-7 gives the whole variable domain SQTIHQWPATLVQPVGSPLSLECTVEGTSNPNLYWYRQAAGRGLQLLFYSVGIGQISSEVPQNLSASRPQDRQFILSSKKLLLSDSGFYLCAWGPQTYEQYFGPGTRLTVT.

The chain employs TRBV30 and TRBJ2-7, with a possible D match to TRBD1 (5 bases). Looked up from germline, CDR1 is GTSNPN and CDR2 is SVGIG (reference sequence). With 3 bases removed from V and 6 bases from J, the gap between germline ends came to 9 bases. This CDR3 is 11 amino acids long. As DNA, the CDR3 is TGTGCCTGGAGCCCCCAGGGCGAGCAGTACTTC. It encodes CAWSPQGEQYF.

The chain joins TRBV27 to TRBJ1-5; tentative D call: TRBD1 (5 bases). The V end lost 2 bases, the J end lost 6 bases, and 11 bases lay between the germline ends. This CDR3 region has 14 residues. Germline-derived CDR1 and CDR2 are MNHEY and SMNVEV (reference sequence). The chain's CDR3 is CASSLRQMGQPQHF. The CDR3 DNA is TGTGCCAGCAGTTTAAGACAGATGGGTCAGCCCCAGCATTTT.

This clone was seen only once. The CDR3 DNA reads as TGTGCCAGTAGGGGACAGGGGGGAGATACGCAGTATTTT. Protein: CASRGQGGDTQYF. V and J are TRBV19 and TRBJ2-3, with TRBD1 identical over 11 bases. The V and J ends lost 6 bases and 5 bases, in that order; junction bases with no gene match: 1. The CDR3 totals 13 residues. The germline V gene encodes CDR1 LNHDA and CDR2 SQIVND (reference sequence).

This clone appeared a few times. The J gene is TRBJ2-2, the V gene TRBV24-1; D call uncertain. The CDR3 is 14 amino acids. Germline CDR1 and CDR2: KGHDR and SFDVKD. Trimming removed 5 bases at V and 0 bases at J, with 6 bases between. The CDR3, as DNA: TGTGCCACCAGTGGGAGAGCGAACACCGGGGAGCTGTTTTTT. Amino acid sequence: CATSGRANTGELFF.

The rearrangement joins TRBV3-1 (or the pseudogene TRBV3-2) to TRBJ1-1; maybe TRBD1 (5 bases). The CDR3 has 13 amino acids. Trimming shortened V by 3 bases and J by 5 bases, and 10 bases separated the two germline ends. In germline, CDR1 is LGHDT, CDR2 YNNKEL (reference sequence). The CDR3 DNA is TGTGCCAGCAGCCAGGGACGCGAAACTGAAGCTTTCTTT. This codes for CASSQGRETEAFF.

The rearrangement uses TRBV6-5 and TRBJ2-1; D perhaps matches TRBD2 (6 bases). V lost 10 bases and J lost 4, with 20 bases in between. This CDR3 region has 15 residues. CDR1 and CDR2 (germline): MNHEY, SVGAGI. The CDR3 bases are TGTGCCACCCTTTACGGGAGTATATCTTACAATGAGCAGTTCTTC. Translation gives CATLYGSISYNEQFF.

V is TRBV7-9 and J is TRBJ2-2, with 8 positions matching TRBD1. Losses at the gene ends were 5 bases for V and 7 bases for J; bases not matched to a gene: 18. The CDR3 contains 18 residues. CDR1 is SEHNR, CDR2 FQNEAQ, per germline (reference sequence). The CDR3 nucleotides are TGTGCCAGCAGCCCCCAAGGAGGTTGGCAGGGGGCTGGCGGGGAGCTGTTTTTT. Translating gives CASSPQGGWQGAGGELFF.

This clone occurred once. The chain couples TRBV11-1 to TRBJ2-7; a weak D match, TRBD2 (5 bases). The CDR3 totals 15 residues. Trimming left V 0 bases short and J 5 bases short, with 14 bases between. CDR1 is SGHAT and CDR2 is FQDESV in the germline V gene (reference sequence). The CDR3 region has the DNA TGTGCCAGCAGCTTAGCCCCCAGTCAGGAGGACGAGCAGTACTTC. It translates to CASSLAPSQEDEQYF.

The genes are TRBV30 and TRBJ2-7, with 7 positions matching TRBD2. Germline trimming cut 0 bases from V and 1 base from J; bases unmatched to any gene: 9. The CDR3 length is 16 residues. Germline-derived CDR1 and CDR2 are GTSNPN and SVGIG (reference sequence). The CDR3 is CAWSVGAGVLSYEQYF. CDR3 sequence (DNA): TGTGCCTGGAGTGTCGGTGCGGGGGTCCTTTCCTACGAGCAGTACTTC.